The T cell receptor beta chain described here comes from a study of T cell responses to AZD1222 COVID-19 vaccine. Overall study context: Pooled in the analysis were second doses at about 4 or about 12 weeks. Study-level findings and limits: The breadth and depth of Spike-specific TCRs increased once two AZD1222 doses had been given.

Sequenced by immunoSEQ multiplex PCR; TCRdb stores in-frame clones only, minus some. The table has 110,000 to 150,000 clones, 80% to 90% seen once; the top ten hold about 1.5%. V was cut by 9 bases and J by 1 base, with 11 bases left in between. CDR1 WNHNN and CDR2 SYGVQD come from the germline V gene (reference sequence). The CDR3 length is 13 residues. Concerning this clone itself: Its antigen is not known.

This receptor was obtained from an adult in good health. The chain links TRBV10-1 to TRBJ2-3, with unresolved D. The material was peripheral blood, obtained on day 0 of AZD1222 vaccination. Here the CDR3 reads CASGEAGTDTQYF. The CDR3 region has the DNA TGCGCCAGTGGAGAGGCAGGCACAGATACGCAGTATTTT.